Below, 23 T cell receptor beta chains from the same sample are listed, as sequenced in a study of cytomegalovirus exposure and HLA in healthy donors. Use of 60 Vbeta and 13 Jbeta primers characterized the PCR. Repertoires were generated with immunoSEQ multiplex PCR, while TCRdb's copy carries only in-frame clones and drops some. The sample has under 200,000 clones, 70% to 85% seen once. Specimen: PBMCs. These TCRs come from a young man in good health and CMV-seropositive.

The chain carries TRBV2 and TRBJ1-4; no clear D gene. The V end lost 8 bases, the J end lost 0 bases, and 16 bases lay between the germline ends. The CDR3 runs to 16 residues. Germline V lookup: CDR1 SNHLY, CDR2 FYNNEI. Here the CDR3 reads CASRGLVTATNEKLFF. Written as DNA, the CDR3 is TGTGCCAGCCGGGGTTTAGTCACTGCAACTAATGAAAAACTGTTTTTT.

The gene calls are TRBV4-1 and TRBJ1-1; TRBD1 aligns across 8 bases. The length of the CDR3 is 14 residues. Unmatched junction bases numbered 3, after V lost 1 base and J lost 5 bases. CDR1 is MGHRA and CDR2 is YSYEKL in the germline V gene. In DNA form, the CDR3 reads TGCGCCAGCAGCCAAGGCAGGGGGCTGACTGAAGCTTTCTTT. Translation gives CASSQGRGLTEAFF.

The chain combines TRBV29-1 with TRBJ2-1; D is perhaps TRBD2 (7 bases). V gave up 7 bases and J gave up 7 bases, with 29 bases separating them. Per germline, CDR1 SQVTM and CDR2 ANQGSEA. This CDR3 has 17 residues. The CDR3: CSATKGGRGARGNEQFF. The CDR3 DNA reads as TGCAGCGCCACCAAGGGGGGCCGGGGGGCAAGGGGAAATGAGCAGTTCTTC.

V and J are TRBV5-1 and TRBJ2-3, with 10 nucleotides matching TRBD2. The germline V gene encodes CDR1 SGHRS and CDR2 YFSETQ. With V trimmed by 0 bases and J by 4 bases, 5 bases remained unmatched. This CDR3 is 16 amino acids long. For the CDR3, the DNA is TGCGCCAGCAGCTTGGCTGGACTAGCGGTATCAGATACGCAGTATTTT. This translates into CASSLAGLAVSDTQYF.

The genes are TRBV7-9 and TRBJ2-1; TRBD2 might be the D (5 bases). CDR1 SEHNR and CDR2 FQNEAQ come from the germline V gene (reference sequence). V lost 8 bases, J lost 7 bases, and 6 bases lay in between. This CDR3 comprises 10 residues. CDR3 residues: CASAGNEQFF. Written as DNA, the CDR3 is TGTGCCAGCGCGGGTAATGAGCAGTTCTTC.

The chain employs TRBV7-6 and TRBJ2-7; tentative D call: TRBD2 (6 bases). This CDR3 comprises 13 residues. V was shortened by 0 bases and J by 5 bases, with 8 bases between the two germline ends. Germline CDR1 is SGHVS and CDR2 is FNYEAQ. CDR3 loop: CASSLAGGNEQYF. The DNA for the CDR3 is TGTGCCAGCAGCTTAGCGGGGGGAAACGAGCAGTACTTC.

The CDR3 reads CASSQTPDRGLAWEQYF. DNA for the CDR3: TGTGCCAGCAGTCAAACCCCCGACAGGGGGCTGGCTTGGGAGCAGTACTTC. The gene calls are TRBV27 and TRBJ2-7; TRBD1 agrees at 10 bases. This CDR3 spans 17 amino acids. Germline V CDR1 and CDR2: MNHEY, SMNVEV (reference sequence). V lost 5 bases and J lost 7; bases outside the gene matches: 17.

The V and J genes are TRBV6-1 and TRBJ2-4; 14 nucleotides line up with TRBD2. This CDR3 region has 19 residues. The germline gives CDR1 MNHNS, CDR2 SASEGT. V lost 0 bases, J lost 0 bases, and 4 bases stayed unmatched. CDR3: CASSEARGTSGGAKNIQYF. The DNA of the CDR3 is TGTGCCAGCAGTGAAGCCAGAGGGACTAGCGGGGGAGCCAAAAACATTCAGTACTTC.

V and J are TRBV30 and TRBJ1-5; 8 nucleotides agree with TRBD1. Trimming removed 2 bases from V and 2 bases from J; junction bases left unmatched: 5. CDR1 is GTSNPN and CDR2 is SVGIG in the germline V gene (reference sequence). CDR3 length: 15 residues. CDR3 amino acids: CAWSQGALGNQPQHF. The CDR3, as DNA: TGTGCCTGGAGTCAGGGGGCGCTGGGCAATCAGCCCCAGCATTTT.

CDR3 region: CASSYPGVSETQYF. The CDR3 nucleotides read TGCGCCAGCAGCTACCCAGGGGTATCAGAGACCCAGTACTTC. This sequence joins TRBV5-1 and TRBJ2-5; a weak D match, TRBD1 (6 bases). The CDR3 sequence is 14 residues long. The germline V gene has CDR1 SGHRS and CDR2 YFSETQ. Deletions cut 3 bases from V and 4 bases from J, with 13 bases between.

The chain couples TRBV7-9 to TRBJ2-2; D gene ambiguous. The CDR3 sequence is 16 residues long. V lost 1 base and J 3 bases, leaving 12 bases between the germline ends. Germline V gives CDR1 SEHNR, CDR2 FQNEAQ (reference sequence). CDR3: CASSLVWSQHTGELFF. CDR3 bases: TGTGCCAGCAGCTTAGTATGGTCACAGCACACCGGGGAGCTGTTTTTT.

The rearrangement links TRBV10-2 to TRBJ2-7; possible D gene TRBD2, 5 bases. Trimming took 2 bases from V and 6 from J, leaving 11 bases between them. Germline V gene lookup returns CDR1 WSHSY and CDR2 SAAADI. The CDR3 loop spans 13 amino acids. In nucleotides, the CDR3 is TGCGCCAGCAGTGAGAGGTGGGCGGGCGAGCAGTACTTC. It encodes CASSERWAGEQYF.

V usage is TRBV6-6 and J usage is TRBJ1-2; a weak D match, TRBD1 (6 bases). This CDR3 is built from 14 residues. V lost 6 bases to trimming and J lost 5 bases, with 16 bases between them. The V gene's germline CDR1 is MNHNY and CDR2 SVGAGI (reference sequence). The CDR3 sequence: CASRPQEQGYGYTF. CDR3 bases: TGTGCCAGCAGGCCGCAAGAACAGGGATATGGCTACACCTTC.

V usage is TRBV2 and J usage is TRBJ2-7; maybe TRBD1 (5 bases). Germline CDR1 reads SNHLY; CDR2 reads FYNNEI. The CDR3 is 12 amino acids. V lost 8 bases, J lost 5 bases, and 13 bases lay in between. CDR3 residues: CASLQALNEQYF. The CDR3 bases are TGTGCCAGCCTACAGGCCTTGAACGAGCAGTACTTC.

The rearrangement links TRBV19 to TRBJ1-5; 7 positions agree with TRBD1. The CDR3 is made up of 16 amino acids. J lost 4 bases, V lost 4 bases, and 10 bases had no gene match. Germline loops: CDR1 LNHDA, CDR2 SQIVND (reference sequence). The DNA for the CDR3 is TGTGCCAGTAGTAGACCCGACAGGGACGGAAATCAGCCCCAGCATTTT. Its translation is CASSRPDRDGNQPQHF.

The CDR3 reads CASSGEEGLHF. The CDR3 coding sequence is TGTGCCAGCAGCGGGGAAGAGGGCCTCCACTTT. The rearrangement joins TRBV9 to TRBJ1-6, with D hard to call. Trimming took 3 bases from V and 15 from J, leaving 10 bases between them. Germline-derived CDR1 and CDR2 are SGDLS and YYNGEE. The CDR3 extends over 11 amino acids. Variable domain in full (rest from reference TRBV9 and TRBJ1-6): DSGVTQTPKHLITATGQRVTLRCSPRSGDLSVYWYQQSLDQGLQFLIQYYNGEERAKGNILERFSAQQFPDLHSELNLSSLELGDSALYFCASSGEEGLHFGNGTRLTVT.

The chain combines TRBV27 with TRBJ1-5; D possibly corresponds to TRBD1 (5 bases). V was shortened by 6 bases and J by 2 bases, with 11 bases between the two germline ends. The CDR3 length is 14 residues. Germline loops: CDR1 MNHEY, CDR2 SMNVEV (reference sequence). The CDR3 DNA reads as TGTGCCAGCAGCTGGGGCGACGGCAATCAGCCCCAGCATTTT. Protein product: CASSWGDGNQPQHF.

The chain employs TRBV6-5 and TRBJ1-1; tentatively, D is TRBD1 (6 bases). This CDR3 spans 13 amino acids. Per germline, CDR1 MNHEY and CDR2 SVGAGI. Trimming removed 4 bases from V and 4 bases from J, with 10 bases in between. The CDR3 bases are TGTGCCAGCAGTTTGACAGGTGGCACTGAAGCTTTCTTT. Translation: CASSLTGGTEAFF.

This rearrangement joins TRBV12-5 to TRBJ2-3; 7 nucleotides align to TRBD1. The ends lost 5 bases at V and 2 bases at J; junction bases unmatched: 7. This CDR3 has 15 amino acids. The germline CDR1 and CDR2 sequences are LGHNT and FRNRAP. In DNA form, the CDR3 reads TGTGCTAGTGGTACTGGGGGACAGCCCACAGATACGCAGTATTTT. Its translation is CASGTGGQPTDTQYF.

J is TRBJ2-3 and V is TRBV9; 7 nucleotides agree with TRBD2. Germline CDR1 SGDLS, CDR2 YYNGEE. The J segment lost 2 bases and the V segment lost 0 bases, leaving 3 bases of the junction unmatched. This CDR3 comprises 15 residues. The CDR3 coding sequence is TGTGCCAGCAGCGTAGTGGGGGGGTCCACAGATACGCAGTATTTT. Translating gives CASSVVGGSTDTQYF.

The rearrangement uses TRBV28 and TRBJ2-7; D is unresolved. Germline loops: CDR1 MDHEN, CDR2 SYDVKM. Trimming took off 5 bases at V and 0 bases at J, with 8 bases between the two ends. This CDR3 spans 13 amino acids. In DNA form, the CDR3 reads TGTGCCAGCAGTATTTCCCGCTCCTACGAGCAGTACTTC. Translating it yields CASSISRSYEQYF.

This chain joins TRBV6-6 and TRBJ2-6; the D gene is possibly TRBD1 (5 bases). The V gene's germline CDR1 is MNHNY and CDR2 SVGAGI (reference sequence). The CDR3 loop spans 16 amino acids. V lost 11 bases, J lost 0 bases, and 17 bases lay in between. CDR3 protein: CASHPRELSGANVLTF. The CDR3 bases are TGTGCCTCACACCCCAGGGAACTCTCTGGGGCCAACGTCCTGACTTTC.

The gene calls are TRBV18 and TRBJ2-3; 7 positions match TRBD1. Per the germline V gene, CDR1 is KGHSH and CDR2 is LQKENI. After removal of 1 base from V and 5 bases from J, the junction contained 0 bases not matched to a gene. The CDR3 is made up of 13 amino acids. This CDR3 reads CASSPRQGDTQYF. The DNA for the CDR3 is TGTGCCAGCTCACCACGACAGGGAGATACGCAGTATTTT.